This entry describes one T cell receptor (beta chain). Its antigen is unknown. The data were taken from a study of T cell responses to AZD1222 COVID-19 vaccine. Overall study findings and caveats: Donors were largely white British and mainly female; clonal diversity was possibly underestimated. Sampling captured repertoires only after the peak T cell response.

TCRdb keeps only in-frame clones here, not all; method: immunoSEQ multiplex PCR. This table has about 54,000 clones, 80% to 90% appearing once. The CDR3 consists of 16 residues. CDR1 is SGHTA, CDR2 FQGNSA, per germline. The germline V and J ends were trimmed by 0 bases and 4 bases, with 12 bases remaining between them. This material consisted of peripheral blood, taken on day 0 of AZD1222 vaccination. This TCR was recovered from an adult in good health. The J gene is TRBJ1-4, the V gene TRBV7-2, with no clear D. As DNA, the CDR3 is TGTGCCAGCAGCTTAGCGAGGTTACCGAATAATGAAAAACTGTTTTTT. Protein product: CASSLARLPNNEKLFF.